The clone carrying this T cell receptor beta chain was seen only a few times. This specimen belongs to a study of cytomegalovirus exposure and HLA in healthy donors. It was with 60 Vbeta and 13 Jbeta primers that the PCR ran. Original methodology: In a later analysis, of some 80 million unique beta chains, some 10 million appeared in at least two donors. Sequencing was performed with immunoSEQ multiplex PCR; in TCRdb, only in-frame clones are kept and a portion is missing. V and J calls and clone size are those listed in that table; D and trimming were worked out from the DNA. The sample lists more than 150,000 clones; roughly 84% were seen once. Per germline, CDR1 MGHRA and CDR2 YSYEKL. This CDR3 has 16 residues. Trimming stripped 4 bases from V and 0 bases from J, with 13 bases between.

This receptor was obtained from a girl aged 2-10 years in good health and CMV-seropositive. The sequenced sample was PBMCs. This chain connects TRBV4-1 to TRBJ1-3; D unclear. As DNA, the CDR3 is TGCGCCAGCAGCCCAGGCCAGCGGCGCTCTGGAAACACCATATATTTT. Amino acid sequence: CASSPGQRRSGNTIYF.